This T cell receptor beta chain emerged from a study of T cells after yellow fever vaccination. The length of the CDR3 is 15 residues. Trimming removed 5 bases from V and 0 bases from J; junction bases left unmatched: 5. CDR1 is SEHNR, CDR2 FQNEAQ, per germline (reference sequence). TCRdb ran MiXCR on the 5' RACE reads and lists one entry per CDR3 protein. The table has approximately 160,000 distinct CDR3 sequences, approximately 10% seen once. The TCR comes from a man aged 18 to 29 who received the YFV17D yellow fever vaccine. This chain uses TRBV7-9 with TRBJ2-3; 7 bases line up with TRBD1. The material was CD8+ T cells sorted from PBMCs, obtained 45 days after the yellow fever booster vaccination. The CDR3 DNA reads as TGTGCCAGCAGCCCGGGACAGATAAGCACAGATACGCAGTATTTT. Its translation: CASSPGQISTDTQYF. The entire variable domain, with the rest obtained from reference TRBV7-9 and TRBJ2-3, is as follows: DTGVSQNPRHKITKRGQNVTFRCDPISEHNRLYWYRQTLGQGPEFLTYFQNEAQLEKSRLLSDRFSAERPKGSFSTLEIQRTEQGDSAMYLCASSPGQISTDTQYFGPGTRLTVL.